This TCR beta chain was sequenced in a study of CD8+CD57+ T cells in acquired aplastic anemia. Template material for TCR beta VDJ and CDR3 profiling consisted of genomic DNA. In TCRdb, the reads were re-called with MiXCR into one record per CDR3 protein. The sample contains around 170,000 distinct CDR3 sequences, around 47% of which appear only once. V shed 8 bases, J shed 2 bases, and the junction held 8 bases outside the gene matches. The CDR3 consists of 14 residues. Germline V gives CDR1 SNHLY, CDR2 FYNNEI. This clonotype was seen a few times. CD8+CD57+ cell expansion, shown by flow cytometry, had occurred in the patients selected for sequencing.

The chain has TRBV2 and TRBJ2-7; 8 bases fit TRBD1. This sequence was found in a human donor with aplastic anemia. The source material was sorted CD4+, CD8+, or CD8+CD57+ T cells (not recorded which) from PBMCs. CDR3 in DNA: TGTGCCAGCGCCACAGGGGGAACCCCCTACGAGCAGTACTTC. This encodes CASATGGTPYEQYF.